The 10 T cell receptor beta chains presented below share a single source sample, sequenced in a study of blood T cell repertoires in COVID-19. The method was immunoSEQ multiplex PCR; TCRdb's version includes in-frame clones alone and lacks a portion of them. The data contain around 180,000 clones, 70% to 90% of them singletons. Sequenced: peripheral blood. These receptors came from a woman in her twenties or thirties with acute or convalescent COVID-19.

The CDR3 sequence: CASSLWLAGTYEQFF. Written as DNA, the CDR3 is TGTGCCAGCAGTTTGTGGCTAGCGGGAACCTATGAGCAGTTCTTC. The chain uses TRBV27 and TRBJ2-1; TRBD2 agrees at 9 bases. In germline, CDR1 is MNHEY, CDR2 SMNVEV (reference sequence). This CDR3 has 15 residues. V shed 3 bases, J shed 8 bases, and the junction held 8 bases outside the gene matches.

This rearrangement joins TRBV5-1 to TRBJ1-2, with D uncertain. Trimming stripped 0 bases from V and 2 bases from J, with 17 bases between. Germline CDR1 and CDR2: SGHRS and YFSETQ. This CDR3 spans 17 amino acids. CDR3 protein: CASSLGTTFGGNYGYTF. The CDR3 DNA is TGCGCCAGCAGCTTGGGCACGACGTTCGGCGGGAACTATGGCTACACCTTC.

The chain carries TRBV7-9 and TRBJ2-7; tentative D call: TRBD1 (5 bases). Germline loops: CDR1 SEHNR, CDR2 FQNEAQ (reference sequence). The germline V and J ends were trimmed by 1 base and 6 bases, with 13 bases remaining between them. This CDR3 is built from 14 residues. The CDR3 DNA is TGTGCCAGCAGCTTAGGGGGCACCGTTGGCGAGCAGTACTTC. This encodes CASSLGGTVGEQYF.

This clone appeared a few times. The chain joins TRBV16 to TRBJ1-1; the D is unclear. Germline loops: CDR1 KGHSY, CDR2 FQNENV. There are 14 residues in the CDR3. V was shortened by 2 bases and J by 1 base, with 8 bases between the two germline ends. This CDR3 is CASSQEGGNTEAFF. CDR3 nucleotides: TGTGCCAGCAGCCAAGAGGGCGGGAACACTGAAGCTTTCTTT.

CDR3 amino acids: CASSLLGLAGLSGANVLTF. The CDR3 DNA sequence: TGTGCCAGCAGCTTATTGGGACTAGCGGGACTTTCTGGGGCCAACGTCCTGACTTTC. J is TRBJ2-6 and V is TRBV13; 13 bases map to TRBD2. The V segment lost 2 bases and the J segment 1 base; nucleotides outside the gene matches: 5. This CDR3 has 19 residues. CDR1 and CDR2 (germline): PRHDT, FYEKMQ (reference sequence).

The gene calls are TRBV11-2 and TRBJ1-1; TRBD1 matches at 9 bases. The CDR3 is made up of 15 amino acids. Germline V gives CDR1 SGHAT, CDR2 FQNNGV. With 3 bases clipped from V and 8 bases from J, the junction kept 10 bases outside the gene matches. The CDR3: CASSFAGTGQEEAFF. As DNA, the CDR3 is TGTGCCAGCAGCTTCGCCGGGACAGGGCAGGAAGAAGCTTTCTTT.

This chain connects TRBV7-9 to TRBJ1-2; D uncertain. Germline V CDR1 and CDR2: SEHNR, FQNEAQ (reference sequence). CDR3 length equals 12 residues. V was trimmed by 10 bases and J by 4 bases, leaving 13 bases between them. The CDR3 DNA is TGTGCCACCCAAAGGCAGGTCTATGGCTACACCTTC. This gives the protein CATQRQVYGYTF.

J is TRBJ2-7 and V is TRBV21-1; the D call of TRBD1 is as the table states it, not checked on the DNA. TRBV21-1 is deemed a pseudogene. This CDR3 has 16 amino acids. In DNA form, the CDR3 reads TGTGCCAGCAGCTTCCGGGTGGACAGGCCGACCTACGAGCAGTACTTC. It is translated as CASSFRVDRPTYEQYF.

The chain couples TRBV6-4 to TRBJ1-2; the match to TRBD1 covers 7 bases. The trim removed 6 bases at V and 8 bases at J, leaving 9 bases unmatched. Germline V CDR1 and CDR2: MRHNA, SNTAGT. The CDR3 loop spans 13 amino acids. The CDR3 DNA reads TGTGCCAGCAGCCCCGAGACAGGGTACGGCTACACCTTC. Translated: CASSPETGYGYTF.

This rearrangement joins TRBV20-1 to TRBJ1-5, with D perhaps matching TRBD1 (5 bases). Germline V CDR1 and CDR2: DFQATT, SNEGSKA (reference sequence). With 6 bases removed from V and 6 bases from J, the gap between germline ends came to 15 bases. The CDR3 loop spans 13 amino acids. CDR3: CSASPGGSQPQHF. The CDR3 coding sequence is TGCAGTGCCAGTCCGGGGGGGAGTCAGCCCCAGCATTTT.